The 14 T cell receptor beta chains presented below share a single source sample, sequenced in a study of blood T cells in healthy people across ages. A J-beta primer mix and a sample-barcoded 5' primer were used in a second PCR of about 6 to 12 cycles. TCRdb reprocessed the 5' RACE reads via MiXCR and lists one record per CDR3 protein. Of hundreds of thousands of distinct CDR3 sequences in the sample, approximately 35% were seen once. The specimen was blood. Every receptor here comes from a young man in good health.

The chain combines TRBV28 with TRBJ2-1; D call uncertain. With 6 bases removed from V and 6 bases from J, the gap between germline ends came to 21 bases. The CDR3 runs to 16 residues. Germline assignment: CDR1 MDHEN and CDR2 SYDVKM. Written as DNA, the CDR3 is TGTGCCAGCAGAACCCCTTTCATGAATGGGATCAATGAGCAGTTCTTC. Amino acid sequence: CASRTPFMNGINEQFF.

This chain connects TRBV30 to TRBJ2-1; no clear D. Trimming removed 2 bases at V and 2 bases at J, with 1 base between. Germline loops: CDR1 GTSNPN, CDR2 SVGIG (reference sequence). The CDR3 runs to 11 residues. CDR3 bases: TGTGCCTGGAGTACCTACAATGAGCAGTTCTTC. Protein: CAWSTYNEQFF.

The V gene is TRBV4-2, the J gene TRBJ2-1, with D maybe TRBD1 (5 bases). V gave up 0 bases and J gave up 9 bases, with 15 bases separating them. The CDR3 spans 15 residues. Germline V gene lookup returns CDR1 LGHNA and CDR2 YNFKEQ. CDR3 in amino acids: CASSQEGLGRGEQFF. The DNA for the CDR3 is TGTGCCAGCAGCCAAGAGGGGCTAGGAAGGGGTGAGCAGTTCTTC.

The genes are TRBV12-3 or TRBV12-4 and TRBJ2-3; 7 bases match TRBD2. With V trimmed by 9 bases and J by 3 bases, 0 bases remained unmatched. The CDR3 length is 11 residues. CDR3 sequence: CARRGTDTQYF. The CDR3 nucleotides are TGTGCCAGGCGGGGGACAGATACGCAGTATTTT.

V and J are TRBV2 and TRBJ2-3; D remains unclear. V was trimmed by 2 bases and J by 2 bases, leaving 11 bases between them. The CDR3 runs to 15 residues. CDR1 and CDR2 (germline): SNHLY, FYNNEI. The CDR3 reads CASSERQLLTDTQYF. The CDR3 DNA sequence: TGTGCCAGCAGTGAAAGACAATTACTCACAGATACGCAGTATTTT.

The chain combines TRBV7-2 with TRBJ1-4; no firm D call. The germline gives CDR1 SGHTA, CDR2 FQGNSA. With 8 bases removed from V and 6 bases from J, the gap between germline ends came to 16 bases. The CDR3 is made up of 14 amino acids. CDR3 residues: CASGSKARHEKLFF. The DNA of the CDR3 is TGTGCCAGCGGCTCTAAGGCACGACATGAAAAACTGTTTTTT.

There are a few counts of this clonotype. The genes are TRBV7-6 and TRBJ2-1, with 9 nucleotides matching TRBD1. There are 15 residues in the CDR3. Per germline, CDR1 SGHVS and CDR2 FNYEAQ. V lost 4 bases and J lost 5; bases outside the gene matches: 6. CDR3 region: CASSSGTGYNNEQFF. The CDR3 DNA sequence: TGTGCCAGCAGCTCCGGGACAGGGTACAACAATGAGCAGTTCTTC.

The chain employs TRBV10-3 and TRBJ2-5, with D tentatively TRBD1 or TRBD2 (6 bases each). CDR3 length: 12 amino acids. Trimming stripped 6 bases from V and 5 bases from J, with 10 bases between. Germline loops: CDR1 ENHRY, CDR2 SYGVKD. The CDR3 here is CAISGGPETQYF. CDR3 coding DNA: TGTGCCATCAGCGGGGGCCCGGAGACCCAGTACTTC.

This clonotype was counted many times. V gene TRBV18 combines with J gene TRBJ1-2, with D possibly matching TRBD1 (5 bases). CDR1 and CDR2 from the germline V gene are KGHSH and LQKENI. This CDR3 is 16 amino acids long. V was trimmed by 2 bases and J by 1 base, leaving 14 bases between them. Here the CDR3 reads CASSPGDGALNYGYTF. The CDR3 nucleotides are TGTGCCAGCTCACCAGGGGACGGAGCCCTTAACTATGGCTACACCTTC.

The CDR3 DNA is TGTGCCAGCAGCCAAGGGGGGGCGAGTGGCTACACCTTC. Translated, it gives CASSQGGASGYTF. The V and J genes are TRBV4-2 and TRBJ1-2, with D maybe TRBD1 (6 bases). The CDR3 sequence is 13 residues long. V lost 1 base and J lost 7, with 10 bases in between. Germline CDR1 reads LGHNA; CDR2 reads YNFKEQ.

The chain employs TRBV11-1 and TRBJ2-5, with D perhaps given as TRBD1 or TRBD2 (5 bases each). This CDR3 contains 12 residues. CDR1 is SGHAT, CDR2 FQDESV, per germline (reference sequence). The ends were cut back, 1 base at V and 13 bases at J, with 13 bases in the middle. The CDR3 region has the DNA TGTGCCAGCAGCTTAGAGGGACGAGCGCCGTACTTC. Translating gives CASSLEGRAPYF.

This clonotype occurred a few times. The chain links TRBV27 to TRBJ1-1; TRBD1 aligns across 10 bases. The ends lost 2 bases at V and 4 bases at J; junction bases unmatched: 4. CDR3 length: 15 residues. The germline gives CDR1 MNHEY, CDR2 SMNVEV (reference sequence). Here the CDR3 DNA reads TGTGCCAGCAGTTTAAAGGGGACAGGGGTCACTGAAGCTTTCTTT. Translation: CASSLKGTGVTEAFF.

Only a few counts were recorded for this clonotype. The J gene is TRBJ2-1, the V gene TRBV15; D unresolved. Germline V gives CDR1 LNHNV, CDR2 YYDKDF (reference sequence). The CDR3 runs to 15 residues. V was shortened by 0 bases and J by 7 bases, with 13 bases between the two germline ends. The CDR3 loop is CATSRDIGFENEQFF. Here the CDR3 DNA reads TGTGCCACCAGCAGAGATATCGGGTTTGAGAATGAGCAGTTCTTC.

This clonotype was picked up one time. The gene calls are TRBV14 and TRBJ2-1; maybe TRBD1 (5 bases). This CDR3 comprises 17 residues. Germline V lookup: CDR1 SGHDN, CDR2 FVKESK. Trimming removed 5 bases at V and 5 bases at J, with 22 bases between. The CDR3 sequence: CASSEGAYAIPDNEQFF. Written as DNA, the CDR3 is TGTGCCAGCAGCGAAGGGGCGTACGCCATCCCGGACAATGAGCAGTTCTTC.